One and the same sample provided the 21 T cell receptor beta chains below, sequenced in a study of ipilimumab plus nivolumab after autologous stem cell transplantation. Measured with immunoSEQ multiplex PCR; TCRdb has only the in-frame clones, and not every one. Of about 17,000 clones listed, around four fifths were seen once; the top ten hold about a tenth. Sequenced here: PBMCs, sampled in a trial of ipilimumab plus nivolumab as post-transplant consolidation. These TCRs come from a male donor with diffuse large B-cell lymphoma.

The chain has TRBV6-5 and TRBJ1-2; 7 bases map to TRBD1. This CDR3 has 12 residues. Germline-derived CDR1 and CDR2 are MNHEY and SVGAGI. J gave up 8 bases and V 6 bases, and 6 bases lay outside the gene matches. Written as DNA, the CDR3 is TGTGCCAGCAGCTCGACGACAGGGGGCTACACCTTC. Encoded protein: CASSSTTGGYTF.

The J gene is TRBJ2-2, the V gene TRBV27; TRBD1 matches 11 bases. The CDR3 is 16 residues long. Germline CDR1 and CDR2: MNHEY and SMNVEV (reference sequence). The V gene end was trimmed by 2 bases and the J gene end by 5 bases; junction bases not matched to a gene: 4. As DNA, the CDR3 is TGTGCCAGCAGTTTAGGACAGGGGGCGAGAACCGGGGAGCTGTTTTTT. It yields the protein CASSLGQGARTGELFF.

The genes are TRBV6-6 and TRBJ2-3; D call uncertain. The germline CDR1 and CDR2 sequences are MNHNY and SVGAGI (reference sequence). Trimming stripped 11 bases from V and 6 bases from J, with 18 bases between. The length of the CDR3 is 13 residues. CDR3 sequence (DNA): TGTGCCTCCAGACCACCAACCCGGGATACGCAGTATTTT. It yields the protein CASRPPTRDTQYF.

V is TRBV19 and J is TRBJ1-2; no clear D. Germline V gene lookup returns CDR1 LNHDA and CDR2 SQIVND (reference sequence). The CDR3 is 13 amino acids. The V end was cut by 5 bases, the J end by 7 bases, with 14 bases between. The CDR3 DNA is TGTGCCAGTAGTCCTCCGGGTTGGGGTGGCTACACCTTC. Its protein product is CASSPPGWGGYTF.

The chain recombines TRBV18 with TRBJ2-7; 9 bases match TRBD1. CDR1 and CDR2 (germline): KGHSH, LQKENI. Trimming took 2 bases from V and 2 from J; bases not matched to a gene: 7. The CDR3 totals 16 residues. This CDR3 reads CASSPIQGAITYEQYF. The CDR3 region has the DNA TGTGCCAGCTCACCAATACAGGGGGCGATAACCTACGAGCAGTACTTC.

The chain combines TRBV19 with TRBJ2-7; the D gene is possibly TRBD1 (5 bases). Trimming removed 4 bases from V and 3 bases from J, with 22 bases in between. Germline V gene data show CDR1 as LNHDA and CDR2 as SQIVND (reference sequence). This CDR3 is built from 17 residues. The CDR3 here is CASSTSGLRDNGYEQYF. CDR3 nucleotide sequence: TGTGCCAGTAGTACATCTGGGCTCAGGGATAATGGCTACGAGCAGTACTTC.

Only a few counts were recorded for this clone. The rearrangement links TRBV10-3 to TRBJ2-7, with D perhaps matching TRBD1 or TRBD2 (7 bases each). This CDR3 comprises 14 residues. The V end was cut by 7 bases, the J end by 2 bases, with 15 bases between. CDR1 ENHRY and CDR2 SYGVKD come from the germline V gene. DNA of the CDR3: TGTGCCATCAAGGGGGCGGGGGACCCCTACGAGCAGTACTTC. Protein sequence: CAIKGAGDPYEQYF.

This sequence joins TRBV11-3 and TRBJ2-2; unclear D gene. V was shortened by 0 bases and J by 3 bases, with 5 bases between the two germline ends. CDR3 length: 14 residues. Germline lookup yields CDR1 SGHNT and CDR2 YENEEA. This CDR3 reads CASSLEVDTGELFF. The CDR3 DNA reads as TGTGCCAGCAGCTTAGAGGTAGACACCGGGGAGCTGTTTTTT.

This sequence joins TRBV6-5 and TRBJ1-2; D may be TRBD1 (6 bases). The length of the CDR3 is 15 residues. Germline V gene lookup returns CDR1 MNHEY and CDR2 SVGAGI. V lost 0 bases, J lost 4 bases, and 12 bases lay in between. The CDR3 protein is CASSYSSTQGYGYTF. For the CDR3, the DNA is TGTGCCAGCAGTTACTCGAGTACACAGGGCTATGGCTACACCTTC.

V and J are TRBV7-6 and TRBJ2-2; D call uncertain. CDR3 length: 14 residues. Germline V gene data show CDR1 as SGHVS and CDR2 as FNYEAQ. Trimming took off 1 base at V and 6 bases at J, with 9 bases between the two ends. DNA for the CDR3: TGTGCCAGCAGCTTAGGGTCGAATCCCGGGGAGCTGTTTTTT. Protein sequence: CASSLGSNPGELFF.

The sample holds a few counts of this clone. The V gene is TRBV4-1, the J gene TRBJ1-4, with TRBD1 as a possible D gene (6 bases). From germline, CDR1 is MGHRA and CDR2 YSYEKL. This CDR3 contains 14 residues. V was clipped by 1 base and J by 6 bases, with 9 bases between them. The CDR3 coding sequence is TGCGCCAGCAGCCAAGGGGGGGCAGATGAAAAACTGTTTTTT. It translates to CASSQGGADEKLFF.

This sequence joins TRBV7-8 and TRBJ2-3, with 7 bases fitting TRBD1. V lost 5 bases, J lost 5 bases, and 7 bases stayed unmatched. The CDR3 spans 14 residues. CDR1 is SGHVS and CDR2 is FQNEAQ in the germline V gene. The CDR3: CASSIHRGRDTQYF. The CDR3 DNA reads TGTGCCAGCAGCATCCACAGGGGTAGAGATACGCAGTATTTT.

The CDR3 DNA is TGTGCCAGCAGCACCCGGGACGGCGGGGACTATGGCTACACCTTC. This sequence encodes CASSTRDGGDYGYTF. The rearrangement joins TRBV7-9 to TRBJ1-2, with a possible D match to TRBD1 (5 bases). V lost 5 bases to trimming and J lost 3 bases, with 16 bases between them. The germline CDR1 and CDR2 sequences are SEHNR and FQNEAQ (reference sequence). The CDR3 length is 15 residues.

The chain links TRBV5-5 to TRBJ1-2; perhaps TRBD1 as D (5 bases). CDR3 length: 13 residues. V lost 0 bases and J 8 bases, leaving 11 bases between the germline ends. Germline CDR1 reads SGHKS; CDR2 reads YYEKEE (reference sequence). The CDR3 sequence: CASSLERDQGYTF. In nucleotides, the CDR3 is TGTGCCAGCAGCTTGGAGAGGGACCAAGGCTACACCTTC.

V is TRBV7-2 and J is TRBJ2-2; 12 nucleotides line up with TRBD2. The CDR3 runs to 17 residues. Trimming cost V 2 bases and J 3 bases; bases outside gene matches: 4. CDR1 is SGHTA, CDR2 FQGNSA, per germline. CDR3 protein: CASSLLAGGLYTGELFF. DNA of the CDR3: TGTGCCAGCAGCTTACTAGCGGGGGGGCTCTACACCGGGGAGCTGTTTTTT.

This rearrangement joins TRBV25-1 to TRBJ1-1, with D uncertain. The germline V gene encodes CDR1 MGHDK and CDR2 SYGVNS. The CDR3 consists of 12 residues. Trimming took off 5 bases at V and 7 bases at J, with 11 bases between the two ends. The CDR3, as DNA: TGTGCCAGCAGTTGGGGAGGGATTGAAGCTTTCTTT. Its translation is CASSWGGIEAFF.

This clone was seen just once. The chain employs TRBV5-1 and TRBJ1-2, with D unclear. This CDR3 spans 15 amino acids. CDR1 and CDR2 (germline): SGHRS, YFSETQ. Trimming took 1 base from V and 1 from J, leaving 11 bases between them. CDR3 sequence (DNA): TGCGCCAGCAGCTTGTCTCAGAGCTTTAACTATGGCTACACCTTC. Translating it yields CASSLSQSFNYGYTF.

The V and J genes are TRBV7-2 and TRBJ2-7; no clear D. CDR3 length equals 15 residues. CDR1 and CDR2 from the germline V gene are SGHTA and FQGNSA. V was trimmed by 2 bases and J by 0 bases, leaving 11 bases between them. CDR3 sequence: CASSLYSPSSYEQYF. The CDR3, as DNA: TGTGCCAGCAGCTTATACAGCCCGAGCTCCTACGAGCAGTACTTC.

This clone appeared once. The chain joins TRBV7-2 to TRBJ2-7; tentative D call: TRBD1 (6 bases). V lost 1 base to trimming and J lost 6 bases, with 16 bases between them. This CDR3 region has 15 residues. The germline CDR1 and CDR2 sequences are SGHTA and FQGNSA. The CDR3 DNA reads as TGTGCCAGCAGCTTAGGGTTAGGCAGGGGATCCGAGCAGTACTTC. Its protein is CASSLGLGRGSEQYF.

J is TRBJ2-1 and V is TRBV19; tentatively, D is TRBD1 (6 bases). The V end lost 1 base, the J end lost 7 bases, and 17 bases lay between the germline ends. The CDR3 length is 16 residues. Per germline, CDR1 LNHDA and CDR2 SQIVND (reference sequence). Here the CDR3 DNA reads TGTGCCAGTAGTATAGCCGGAATCACAGGGATGAATGAGCAGTTCTTC. Translated: CASSIAGITGMNEQFF.

The chain uses TRBV7-9 and TRBJ1-4; D gene ambiguous. Trimming stripped 1 base from V and 5 bases from J, with 8 bases between. In germline, CDR1 is SEHNR, CDR2 FQNEAQ (reference sequence). CDR3 size: 14 residues. The CDR3 coding sequence is TGTGCCAGCAGCTTAGGACAAGGGAATGAAAAACTGTTTTTT. Its translation is CASSLGQGNEKLFF.